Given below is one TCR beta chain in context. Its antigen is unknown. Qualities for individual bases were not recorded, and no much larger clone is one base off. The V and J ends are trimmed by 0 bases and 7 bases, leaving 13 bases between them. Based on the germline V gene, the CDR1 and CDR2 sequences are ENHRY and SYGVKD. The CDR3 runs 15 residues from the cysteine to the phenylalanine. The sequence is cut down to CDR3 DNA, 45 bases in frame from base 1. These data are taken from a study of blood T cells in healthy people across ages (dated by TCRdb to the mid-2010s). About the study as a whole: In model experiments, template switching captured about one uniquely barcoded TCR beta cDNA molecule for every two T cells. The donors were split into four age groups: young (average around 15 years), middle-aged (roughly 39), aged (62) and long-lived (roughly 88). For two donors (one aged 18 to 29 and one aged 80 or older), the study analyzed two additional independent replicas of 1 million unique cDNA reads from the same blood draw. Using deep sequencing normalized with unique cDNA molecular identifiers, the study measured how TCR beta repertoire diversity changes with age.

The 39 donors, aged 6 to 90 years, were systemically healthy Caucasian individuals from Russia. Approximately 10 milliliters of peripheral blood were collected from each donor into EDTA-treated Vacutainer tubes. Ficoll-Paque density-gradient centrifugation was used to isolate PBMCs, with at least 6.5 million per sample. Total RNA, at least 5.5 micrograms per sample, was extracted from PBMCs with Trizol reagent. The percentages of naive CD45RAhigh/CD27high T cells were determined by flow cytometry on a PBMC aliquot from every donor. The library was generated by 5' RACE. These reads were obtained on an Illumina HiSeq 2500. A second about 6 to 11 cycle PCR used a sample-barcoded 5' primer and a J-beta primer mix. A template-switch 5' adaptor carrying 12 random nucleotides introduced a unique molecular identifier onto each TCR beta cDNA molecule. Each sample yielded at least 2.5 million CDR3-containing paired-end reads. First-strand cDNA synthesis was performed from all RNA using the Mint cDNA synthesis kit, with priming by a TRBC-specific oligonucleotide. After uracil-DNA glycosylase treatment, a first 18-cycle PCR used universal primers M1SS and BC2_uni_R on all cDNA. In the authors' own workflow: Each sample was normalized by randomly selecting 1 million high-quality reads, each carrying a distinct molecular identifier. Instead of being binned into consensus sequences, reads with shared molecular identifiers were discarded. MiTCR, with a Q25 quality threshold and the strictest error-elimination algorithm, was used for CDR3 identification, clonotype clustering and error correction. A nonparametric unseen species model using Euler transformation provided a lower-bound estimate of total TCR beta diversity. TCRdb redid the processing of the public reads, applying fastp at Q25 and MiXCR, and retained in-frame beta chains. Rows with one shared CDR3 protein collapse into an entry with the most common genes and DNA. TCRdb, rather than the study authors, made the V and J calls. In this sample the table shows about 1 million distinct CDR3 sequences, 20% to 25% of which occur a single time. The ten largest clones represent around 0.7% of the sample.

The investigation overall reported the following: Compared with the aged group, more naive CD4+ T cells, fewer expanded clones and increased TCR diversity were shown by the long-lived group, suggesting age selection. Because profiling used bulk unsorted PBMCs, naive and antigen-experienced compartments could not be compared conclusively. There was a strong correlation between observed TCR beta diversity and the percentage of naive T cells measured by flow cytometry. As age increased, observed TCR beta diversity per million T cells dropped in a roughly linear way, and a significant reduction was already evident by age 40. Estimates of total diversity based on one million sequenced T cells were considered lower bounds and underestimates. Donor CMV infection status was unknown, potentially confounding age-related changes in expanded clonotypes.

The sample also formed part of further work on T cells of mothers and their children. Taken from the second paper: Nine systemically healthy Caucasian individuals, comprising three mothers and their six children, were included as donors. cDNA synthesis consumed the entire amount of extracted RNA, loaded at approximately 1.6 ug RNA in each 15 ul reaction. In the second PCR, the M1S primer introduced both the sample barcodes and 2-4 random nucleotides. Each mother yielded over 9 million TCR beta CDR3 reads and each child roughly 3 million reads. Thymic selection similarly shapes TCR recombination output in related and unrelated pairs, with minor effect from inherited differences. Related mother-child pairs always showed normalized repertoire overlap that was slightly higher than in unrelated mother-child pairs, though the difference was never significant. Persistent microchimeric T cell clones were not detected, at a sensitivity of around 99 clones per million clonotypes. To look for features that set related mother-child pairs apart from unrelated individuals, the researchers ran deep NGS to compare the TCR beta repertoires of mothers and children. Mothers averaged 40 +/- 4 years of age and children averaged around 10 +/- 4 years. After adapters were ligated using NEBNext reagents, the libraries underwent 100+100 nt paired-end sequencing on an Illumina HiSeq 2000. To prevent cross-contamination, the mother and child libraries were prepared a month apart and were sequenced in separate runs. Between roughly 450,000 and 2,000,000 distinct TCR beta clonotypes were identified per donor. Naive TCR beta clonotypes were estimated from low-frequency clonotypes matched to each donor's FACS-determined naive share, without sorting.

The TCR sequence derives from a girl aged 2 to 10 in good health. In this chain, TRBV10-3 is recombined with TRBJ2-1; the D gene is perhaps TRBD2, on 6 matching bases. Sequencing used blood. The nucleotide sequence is TGTGCCATCAGTGAGTCGGGACTCCGAGGGAATGAGCAGTTCTTC. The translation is CAISESGLRGNEQFF.